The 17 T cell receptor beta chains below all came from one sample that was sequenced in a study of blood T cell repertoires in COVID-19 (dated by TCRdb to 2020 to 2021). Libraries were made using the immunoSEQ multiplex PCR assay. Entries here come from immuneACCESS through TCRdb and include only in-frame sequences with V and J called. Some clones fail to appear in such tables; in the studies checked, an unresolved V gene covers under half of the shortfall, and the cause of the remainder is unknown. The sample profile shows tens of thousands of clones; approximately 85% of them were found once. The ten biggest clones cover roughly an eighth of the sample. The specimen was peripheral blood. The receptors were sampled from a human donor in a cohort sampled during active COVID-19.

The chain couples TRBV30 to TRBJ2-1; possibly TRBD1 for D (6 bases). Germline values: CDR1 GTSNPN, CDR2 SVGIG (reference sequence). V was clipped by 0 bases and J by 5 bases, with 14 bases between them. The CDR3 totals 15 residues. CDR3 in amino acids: CAWSVLGAVDNEQFF. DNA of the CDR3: TGTGCCTGGAGTGTACTGGGGGCGGTGGACAATGAGCAGTTCTTC.

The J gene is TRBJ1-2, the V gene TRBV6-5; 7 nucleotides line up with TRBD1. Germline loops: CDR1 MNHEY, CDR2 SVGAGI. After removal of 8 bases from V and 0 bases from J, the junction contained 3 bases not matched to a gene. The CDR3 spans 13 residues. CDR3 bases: TGTGCCAGCCGGGGGACAGCTAACTATGGCTACACCTTC. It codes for CASRGTANYGYTF.

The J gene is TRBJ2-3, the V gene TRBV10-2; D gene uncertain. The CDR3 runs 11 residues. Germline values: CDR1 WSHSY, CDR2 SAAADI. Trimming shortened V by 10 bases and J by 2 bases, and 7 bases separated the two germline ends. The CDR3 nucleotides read TGCGCCACCTCCGTCACAGATACGCAGTATTTT. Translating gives CATSVTDTQYF.

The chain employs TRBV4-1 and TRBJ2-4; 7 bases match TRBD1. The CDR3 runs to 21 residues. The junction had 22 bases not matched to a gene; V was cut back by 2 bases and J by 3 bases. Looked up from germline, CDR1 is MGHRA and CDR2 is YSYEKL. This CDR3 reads CASSQLDWGVTGEIGKNIQYF. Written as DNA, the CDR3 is TGCGCCAGCAGCCAACTTGATTGGGGAGTAACAGGGGAAATTGGCAAAAACATTCAGTACTTC.

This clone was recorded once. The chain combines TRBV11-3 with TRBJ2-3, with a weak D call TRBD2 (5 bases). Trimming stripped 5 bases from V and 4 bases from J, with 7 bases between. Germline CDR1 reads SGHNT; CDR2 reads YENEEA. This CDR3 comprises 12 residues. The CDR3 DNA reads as TGTGCCAGCAGCCGGGGTTCAGATACGCAGTATTTT. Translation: CASSRGSDTQYF.

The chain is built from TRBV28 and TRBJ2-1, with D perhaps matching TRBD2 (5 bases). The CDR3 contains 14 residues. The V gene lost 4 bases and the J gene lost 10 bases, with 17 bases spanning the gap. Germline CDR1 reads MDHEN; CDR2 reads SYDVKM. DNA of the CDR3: TGTGCCAGCAGTTCAACGGGATCATGGGAAGAGCAGTTCTTC. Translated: CASSSTGSWEEQFF.

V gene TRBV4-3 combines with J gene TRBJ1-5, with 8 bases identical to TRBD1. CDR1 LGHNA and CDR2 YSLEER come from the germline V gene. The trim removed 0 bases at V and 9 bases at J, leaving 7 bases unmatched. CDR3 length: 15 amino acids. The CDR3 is CASSQDPGGAWPQHF. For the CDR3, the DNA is TGCGCCAGCAGCCAAGATCCAGGGGGCGCGTGGCCCCAGCATTTT.

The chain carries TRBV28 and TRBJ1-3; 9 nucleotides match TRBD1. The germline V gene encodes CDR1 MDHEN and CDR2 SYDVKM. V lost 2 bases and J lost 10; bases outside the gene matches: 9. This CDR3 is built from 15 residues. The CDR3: CASSLGTGGSVTIYF. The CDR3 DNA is TGTGCCAGCAGTTTAGGTACAGGGGGCTCAGTAACCATATATTTT. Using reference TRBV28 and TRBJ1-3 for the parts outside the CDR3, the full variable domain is DVKVTQSSRYLVKRTGEKVFLECVQDMDHENMFWYRQDPGLGLRLIYFSYDVKMKEKGDIPEGYSVSREKKERFSLILESASTNQTSMYLCASSLGTGGSVTIYFGEGSWLTVV.

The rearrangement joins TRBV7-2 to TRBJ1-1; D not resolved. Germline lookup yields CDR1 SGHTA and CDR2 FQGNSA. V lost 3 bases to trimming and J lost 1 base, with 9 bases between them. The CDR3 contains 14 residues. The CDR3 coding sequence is TGTGCCAGCAGCTTTCCGGGAGGGAACACTGAAGCTTTCTTT. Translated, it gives CASSFPGGNTEAFF.

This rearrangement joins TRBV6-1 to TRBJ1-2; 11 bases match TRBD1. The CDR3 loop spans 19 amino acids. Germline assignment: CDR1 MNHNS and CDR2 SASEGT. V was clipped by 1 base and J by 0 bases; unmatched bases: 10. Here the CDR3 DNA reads TGTGCCAGCAGTGAAGAATTTAGGGGGGACAGGGGGACTAACTATGGCTACACCTTC. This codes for CASSEEFRGDRGTNYGYTF.

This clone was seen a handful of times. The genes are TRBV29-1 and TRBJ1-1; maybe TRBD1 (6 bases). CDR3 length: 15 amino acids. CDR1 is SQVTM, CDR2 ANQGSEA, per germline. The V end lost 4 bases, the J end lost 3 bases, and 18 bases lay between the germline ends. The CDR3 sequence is CSVVSSGGLDTEAFF. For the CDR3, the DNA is TGCAGCGTTGTCTCGAGCGGGGGCCTGGACACTGAAGCTTTCTTT.

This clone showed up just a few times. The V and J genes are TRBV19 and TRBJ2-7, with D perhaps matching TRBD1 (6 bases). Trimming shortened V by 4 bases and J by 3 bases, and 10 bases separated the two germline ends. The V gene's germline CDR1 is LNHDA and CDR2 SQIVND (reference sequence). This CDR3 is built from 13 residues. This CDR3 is CASSRGQSYEQYF. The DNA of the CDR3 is TGTGCCAGTAGTAGAGGACAGAGCTACGAGCAGTACTTC.

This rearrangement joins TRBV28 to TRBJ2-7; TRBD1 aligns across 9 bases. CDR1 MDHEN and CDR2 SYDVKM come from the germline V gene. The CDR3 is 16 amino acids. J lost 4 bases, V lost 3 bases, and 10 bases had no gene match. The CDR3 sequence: CASSLATGGGEYEQYF. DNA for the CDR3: TGTGCCAGCAGTTTGGCCACAGGGGGCGGCGAATACGAGCAGTACTTC. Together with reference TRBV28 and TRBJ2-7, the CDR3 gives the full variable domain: DVKVTQSSRYLVKRTGEKVFLECVQDMDHENMFWYRQDPGLGLRLIYFSYDVKMKEKGDIPEGYSVSREKKERFSLILESASTNQTSMYLCASSLATGGGEYEQYFGPGTRLTVT.

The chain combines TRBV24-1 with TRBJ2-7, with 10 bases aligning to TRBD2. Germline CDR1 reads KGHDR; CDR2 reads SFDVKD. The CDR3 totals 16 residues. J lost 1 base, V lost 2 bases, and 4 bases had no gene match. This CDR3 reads CATSDSSGSMSYEQYF. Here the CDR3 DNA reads TGTGCCACCAGTGATTCTAGCGGGAGTATGTCCTACGAGCAGTACTTC.

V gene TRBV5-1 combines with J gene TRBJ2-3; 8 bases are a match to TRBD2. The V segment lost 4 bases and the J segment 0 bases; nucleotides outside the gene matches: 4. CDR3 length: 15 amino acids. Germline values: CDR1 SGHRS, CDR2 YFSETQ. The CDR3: CASSQGLVSTDTQYF. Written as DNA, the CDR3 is TGCGCCAGCAGCCAGGGACTAGTTAGCACAGATACGCAGTATTTT.

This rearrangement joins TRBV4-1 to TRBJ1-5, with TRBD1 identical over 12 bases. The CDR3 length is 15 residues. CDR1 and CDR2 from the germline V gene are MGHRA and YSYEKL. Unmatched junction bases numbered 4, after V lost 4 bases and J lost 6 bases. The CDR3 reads CASSPGDRGLQPQHF. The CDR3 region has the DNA TGCGCCAGCAGCCCCGGGGACAGGGGGCTTCAGCCCCAGCATTTT.

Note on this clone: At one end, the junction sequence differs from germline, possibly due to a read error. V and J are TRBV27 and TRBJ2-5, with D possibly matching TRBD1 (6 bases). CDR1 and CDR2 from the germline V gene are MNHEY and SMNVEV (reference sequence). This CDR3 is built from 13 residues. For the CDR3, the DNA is TGTGCCAGCAGTTTAGGCCCTAGGGGGTCCTGGAACTTC. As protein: CASSLGPRGSWNF.